The clone carrying this T cell receptor (beta chain) has more than one count but fewer than ten. Its antigen remains unknown. A second PCR, run for about 6 to 12 cycles, used a sample-barcoded 5' primer plus a J-beta primer mix. TCRdb analysed the 5' RACE reads with MiXCR anew, one entry per CDR3 protein. Among around 580,000 distinct CDR3 sequences listed, 47% were seen once. These data originate in a study of blood T cells in healthy people across ages. The CDR3 length is 14 residues. V dropped 4 bases and J dropped 5; count of bases not matched to a gene: 1. Germline lookup yields CDR1 ENHRY and CDR2 SYGVKD. Regarding the study as a whole: Naive T cell percentage by flow cytometry tracked strongly with beta diversity.

Sequencing was performed on blood. The origin of this receptor is a man older than 75 in good health. The chain recombines TRBV10-3 with TRBJ2-7; 14 bases match TRBD2. CDR3 coding DNA: TGTGCCATCAGTGGGACTAGCGGGGGGAACGAGCAGTACTTC. This translates into CAISGTSGGNEQYF.